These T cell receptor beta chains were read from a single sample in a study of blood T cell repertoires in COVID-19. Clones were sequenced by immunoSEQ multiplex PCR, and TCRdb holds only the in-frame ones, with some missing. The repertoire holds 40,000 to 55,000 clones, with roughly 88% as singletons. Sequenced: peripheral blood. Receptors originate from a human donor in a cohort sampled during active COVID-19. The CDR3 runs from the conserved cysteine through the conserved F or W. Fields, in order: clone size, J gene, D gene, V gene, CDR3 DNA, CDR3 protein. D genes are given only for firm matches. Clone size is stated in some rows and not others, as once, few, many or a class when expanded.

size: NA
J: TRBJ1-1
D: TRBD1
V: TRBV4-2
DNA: TGTGCCAGCAGCCCCCGATCAGGGGGGCGCGGCGTGAACACTGAAGCTTTCTTT
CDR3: CASSPRSGGRGVNTEAFF

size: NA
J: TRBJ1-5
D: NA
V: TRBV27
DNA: TGTGCCAGCAAACCACAGGGATACAATAGCAATCAGCCCCAGCATTTT
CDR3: CASKPQGYNSNQPQHF

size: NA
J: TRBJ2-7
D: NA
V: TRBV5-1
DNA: TGCGCCAGCAGCTCCGAGGGAAGAGGCGAGCAGTACTTC
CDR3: CASSSEGRGEQYF

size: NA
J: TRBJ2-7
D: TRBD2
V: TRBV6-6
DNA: TGTGCCAGCAGTTTCGGTTTAGCGGGGGGGTCCCGGGAGCAGTACTTC
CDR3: CASSFGLAGGSREQYF

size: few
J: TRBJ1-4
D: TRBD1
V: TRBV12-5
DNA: TGTGCTAGTGGTGCCGGGACAGGGTCAAATGAAAAACTGTTTTTT
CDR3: CASGAGTGSNEKLFF

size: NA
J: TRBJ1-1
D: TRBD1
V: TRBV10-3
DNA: TGTGCCATCAGTGACACAGGGGGTCGGGTTCTGTCGAACACTGAAGCTTTCTTT
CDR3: CAISDTGGRVLSNTEAFF

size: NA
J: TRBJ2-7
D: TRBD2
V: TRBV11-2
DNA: TGTGCCAGCAGCTTAGGACTAGCGGGTCACGAGCAGTACTTC
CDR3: CASSLGLAGHEQYF

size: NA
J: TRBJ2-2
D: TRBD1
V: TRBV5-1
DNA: TGCGCCAGCAGCTACGACACGGGACAGGGGGTGACCGGGGAGCTGTTTTTT
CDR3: CASSYDTGQGVTGELFF

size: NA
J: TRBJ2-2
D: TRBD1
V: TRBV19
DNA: TGTGCCAGTAGTATAGGACAGGGCATAGGGAACACCGGGGAGCTGTTTTTT
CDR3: CASSIGQGIGNTGELFF

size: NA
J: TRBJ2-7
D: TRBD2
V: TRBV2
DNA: TGTGCCAGCAGTGCCCAACTGGGGGGGTACGAGCAGTACTTC
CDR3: CASSAQLGGYEQYF

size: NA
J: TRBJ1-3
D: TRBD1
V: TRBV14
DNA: TGTGCCAGCAGCCAAGGACAGGGGGCTGGAAACACCATATATTTT
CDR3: CASSQGQGAGNTIYF

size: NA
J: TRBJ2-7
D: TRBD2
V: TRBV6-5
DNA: TGTGCCAGCAGTCCCGGGACTAGCCTTCCCTACGAGCAGTACTTC
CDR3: CASSPGTSLPYEQYF

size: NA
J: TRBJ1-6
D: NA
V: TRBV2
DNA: TGTGCCAGCACCGGGAGGTTTTCACCCCTCCACTTT
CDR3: CASTGRFSPLHF

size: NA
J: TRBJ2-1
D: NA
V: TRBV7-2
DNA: TGTGCCAGCAGCTTTAGCGGAAATGAGCAGTTCTTC
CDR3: CASSFSGNEQFF

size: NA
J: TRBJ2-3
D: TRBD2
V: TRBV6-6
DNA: TGTGCCAGCAGTTTTAGCGGGAGGGGCACAGATACGCAGTATTTT
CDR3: CASSFSGRGTDTQYF

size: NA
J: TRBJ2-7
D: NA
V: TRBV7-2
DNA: TGTGCCAGCAGCTTAGGGGTTGCGCGGAACTACGAGCAGTACTTC
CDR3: CASSLGVARNYEQYF

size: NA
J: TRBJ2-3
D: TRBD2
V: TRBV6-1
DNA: TGTGCCAGCAGTGAAGGACTAGCGGGGGCCCTAGGGCATACGCAGTATTTT
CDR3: CASSEGLAGALGHTQYF

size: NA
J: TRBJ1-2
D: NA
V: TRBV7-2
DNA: TGTGCCAGCAGCTTATCGGTGCGGAACTATGGCTACACCTTC
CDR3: CASSLSVRNYGYTF

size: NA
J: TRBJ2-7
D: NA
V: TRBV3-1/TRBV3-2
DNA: TGTGCCAGCAGCCAATACCGGGGAGCTGCCTACGAGCAGTACTTC
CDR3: CASSQYRGAAYEQYF

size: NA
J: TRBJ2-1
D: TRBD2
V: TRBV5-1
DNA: TGCGCCAGCAGCCTGAAGCGGGAGTGGGCCCATGAGCAGTTCTTC
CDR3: CASSLKREWAHEQFF

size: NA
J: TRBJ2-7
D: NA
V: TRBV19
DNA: TGTGCCAGTAGTACCCCCACCGCCGGGACACTCTACGAGCAGTACTTC
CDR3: CASSTPTAGTLYEQYF

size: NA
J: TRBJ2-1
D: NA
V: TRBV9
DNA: TGTGCCAGCAGCGTTCACGAGCCCCAGGGTGAGCAGTTCTTC
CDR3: CASSVHEPQGEQFF

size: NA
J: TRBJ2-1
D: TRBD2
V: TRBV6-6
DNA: TGTGCCAGCAGTCCAAGTCTAGGACTAGTCCCCAAGAATGAGCAGTTCTTC
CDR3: CASSPSLGLVPKNEQFF

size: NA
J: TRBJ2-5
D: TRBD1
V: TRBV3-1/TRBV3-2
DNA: TGTGCCAGCAGTCGACAGGGGTGGTATCAAGAGACCCAGTACTTC
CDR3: CASSRQGWYQETQYF

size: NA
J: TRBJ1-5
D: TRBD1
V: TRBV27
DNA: TGTGCCAGCAGTCCGACAGGGACAGGGGCTCAGCCCCAGCATTTT
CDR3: CASSPTGTGAQPQHF

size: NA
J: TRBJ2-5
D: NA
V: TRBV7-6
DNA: TGTGCCAGCAGCTCATGGGAGACTAGTACACGCCGGGGCCAGTACTTC
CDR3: CASSSWETSTRRGQYF